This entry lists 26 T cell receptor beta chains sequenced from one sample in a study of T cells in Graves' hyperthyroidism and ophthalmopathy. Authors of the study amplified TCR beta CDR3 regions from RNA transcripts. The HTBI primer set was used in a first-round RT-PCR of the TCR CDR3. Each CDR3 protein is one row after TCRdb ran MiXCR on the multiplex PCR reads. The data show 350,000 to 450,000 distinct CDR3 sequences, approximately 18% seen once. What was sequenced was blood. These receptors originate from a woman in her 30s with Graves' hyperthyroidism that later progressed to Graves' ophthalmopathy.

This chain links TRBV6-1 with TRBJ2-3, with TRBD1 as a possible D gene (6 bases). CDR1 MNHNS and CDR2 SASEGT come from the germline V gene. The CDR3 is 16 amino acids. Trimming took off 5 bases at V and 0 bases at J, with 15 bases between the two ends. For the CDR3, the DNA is TGTGCCAGCAGTTCCCCCGGGACACGTAGCACAGATACGCAGTATTTT. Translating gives CASSSPGTRSTDTQYF.

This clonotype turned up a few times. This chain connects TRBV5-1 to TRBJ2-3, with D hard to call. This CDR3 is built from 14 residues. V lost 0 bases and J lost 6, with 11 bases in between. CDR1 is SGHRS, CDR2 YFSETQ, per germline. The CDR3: CASSLEADADTQYF. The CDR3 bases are TGCGCCAGCAGCTTGGAGGCGGATGCGGATACGCAGTATTTT.

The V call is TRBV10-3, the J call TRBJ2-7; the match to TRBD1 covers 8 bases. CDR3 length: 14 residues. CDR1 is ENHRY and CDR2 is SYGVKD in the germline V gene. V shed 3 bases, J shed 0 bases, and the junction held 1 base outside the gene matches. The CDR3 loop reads CAISDQGASYEQYF. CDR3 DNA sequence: TGTGCCATCAGTGATCAGGGGGCCTCCTACGAGCAGTACTTC.

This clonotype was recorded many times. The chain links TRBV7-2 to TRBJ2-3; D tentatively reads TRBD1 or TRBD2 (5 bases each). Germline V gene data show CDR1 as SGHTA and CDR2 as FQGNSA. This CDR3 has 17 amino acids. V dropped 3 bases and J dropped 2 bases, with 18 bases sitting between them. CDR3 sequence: CASSFGRDASFTDTQYF. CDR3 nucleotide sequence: TGTGCCAGCAGCTTCGGCCGGGACGCTAGCTTCACAGATACGCAGTATTTT. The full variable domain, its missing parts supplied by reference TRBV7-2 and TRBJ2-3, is GAGVSQSPSNKVTEKGKDVELRCDPISGHTALYWYRQSLGQGLEFLIYFQGNSAPDKSGLPSDRFSAERTGGSVSTLTIQRTQQEDSAVYLCASSFGRDASFTDTQYFGPGTRLTVL.

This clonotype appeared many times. CDR3 in amino acids: CASSPRTGDLPNEKLFF. CDR3 sequence (DNA): TGTGCCAGCAGTCCTCGGACAGGGGATCTGCCTAATGAAAAACTGTTTTTT. This chain links TRBV6-1 with TRBJ1-4, with 9 bases fitting TRBD1. J was trimmed by 3 bases and V by 5 bases; bases with no gene match: 10. There are 17 residues in the CDR3. In germline, CDR1 is MNHNS, CDR2 SASEGT.

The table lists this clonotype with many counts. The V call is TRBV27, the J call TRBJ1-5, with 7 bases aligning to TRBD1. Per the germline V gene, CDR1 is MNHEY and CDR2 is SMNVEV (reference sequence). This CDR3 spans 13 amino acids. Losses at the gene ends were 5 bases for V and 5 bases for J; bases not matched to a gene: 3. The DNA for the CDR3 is TGTGCCAGCAGTCCACAGGGGTATCAGCCCCAGCATTTT. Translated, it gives CASSPQGYQPQHF.

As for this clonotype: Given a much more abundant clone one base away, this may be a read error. The CDR3 DNA reads as TGCAGTGCTGGGGCGGGAGGGACCTACGAGCAGTACTTC. It encodes CSAGAGGTYEQYF. The genes are TRBV20-1 and TRBJ2-7; 9 bases fit TRBD2. The ends lost 5 bases at V and 2 bases at J; junction bases unmatched: 4. The CDR3 totals 13 residues. The germline V gene has CDR1 DFQATT and CDR2 SNEGSKA (reference sequence).

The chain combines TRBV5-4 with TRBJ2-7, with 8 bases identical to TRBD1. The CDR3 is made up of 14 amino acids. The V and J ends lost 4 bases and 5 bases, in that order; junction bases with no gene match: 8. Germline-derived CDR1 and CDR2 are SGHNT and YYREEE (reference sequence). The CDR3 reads CASSRRTGLDEQYF. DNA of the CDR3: TGTGCCAGCAGCCGTAGGACAGGGTTAGACGAGCAGTACTTC.

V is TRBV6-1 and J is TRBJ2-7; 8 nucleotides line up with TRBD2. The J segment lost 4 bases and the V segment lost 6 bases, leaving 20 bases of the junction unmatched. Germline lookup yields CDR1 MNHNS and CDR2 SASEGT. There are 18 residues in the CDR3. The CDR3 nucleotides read TGTGCCAGCAGCCCTTTAGGGGGGGCGGCTAGCGGGCTTTACGAGCAGTACTTC. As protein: CASSPLGGAASGLYEQYF.

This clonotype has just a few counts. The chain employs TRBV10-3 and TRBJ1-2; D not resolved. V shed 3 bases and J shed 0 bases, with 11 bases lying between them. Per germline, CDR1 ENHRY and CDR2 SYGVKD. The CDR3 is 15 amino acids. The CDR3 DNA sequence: TGTGCCATCAGTGATTCCGGGCCTTCTAACTATGGCTACACCTTC. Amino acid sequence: CAISDSGPSNYGYTF.

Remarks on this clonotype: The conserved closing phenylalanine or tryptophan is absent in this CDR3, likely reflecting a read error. The CDR3 here is CASSLDRGSTGELFI. CDR3 in DNA: TGTGCCAGCAGCTTAGATAGGGGAAGCACCGGGGAGCTGTTTATT. The chain uses TRBV5-1 and TRBJ2-2; perhaps TRBD1 as D (5 bases). Germline CDR1 SGHRS, CDR2 YFSETQ. The CDR3 contains 15 residues.

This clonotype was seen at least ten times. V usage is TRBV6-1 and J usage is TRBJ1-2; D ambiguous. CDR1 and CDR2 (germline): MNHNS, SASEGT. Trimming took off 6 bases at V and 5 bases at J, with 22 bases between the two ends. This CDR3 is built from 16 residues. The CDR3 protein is CASSWADRLGLYGYTF. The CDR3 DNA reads TGTGCCAGCAGCTGGGCGGACCGACTCGGTTTATATGGCTACACCTTC.

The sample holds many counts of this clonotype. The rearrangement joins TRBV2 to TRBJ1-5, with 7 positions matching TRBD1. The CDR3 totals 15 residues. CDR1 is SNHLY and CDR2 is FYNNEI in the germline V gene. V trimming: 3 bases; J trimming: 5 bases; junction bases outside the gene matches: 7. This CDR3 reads CASSDTGQKYQPQHF. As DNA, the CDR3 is TGTGCCAGCAGTGATACGGGACAGAAATATCAGCCCCAGCATTTT. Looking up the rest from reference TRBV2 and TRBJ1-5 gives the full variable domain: EPEVTQTPSHQVTQMGQEVILRCVPISNHLYFYWYRQILGQKVEFLVSFYNNEISEKSEIFDDQFSVERPDGSNFTLKIRSTKLEDSAMYFCASSDTGQKYQPQHFGDGTRLSIL.

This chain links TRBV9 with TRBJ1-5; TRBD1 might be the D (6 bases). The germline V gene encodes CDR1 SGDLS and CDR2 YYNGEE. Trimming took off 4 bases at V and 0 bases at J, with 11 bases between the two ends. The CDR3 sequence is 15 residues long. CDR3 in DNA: TGTGCCAGCAGCCCGGACAGTAATAGCAATCAGCCCCAGCATTTT. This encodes CASSPDSNSNQPQHF. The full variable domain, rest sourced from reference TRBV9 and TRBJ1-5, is DSGVTQTPKHLITATGQRVTLRCSPRSGDLSVYWYQQSLDQGLQFLIQYYNGEERAKGNILERFSAQQFPDLHSELNLSSLELGDSALYFCASSPDSNSNQPQHFGDGTRLSIL.

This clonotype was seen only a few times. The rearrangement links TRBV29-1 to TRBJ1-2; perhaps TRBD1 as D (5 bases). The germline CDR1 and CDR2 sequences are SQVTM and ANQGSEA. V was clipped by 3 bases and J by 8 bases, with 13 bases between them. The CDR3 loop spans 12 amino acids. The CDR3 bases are TGCAGCGTTGATCGGCGCTGGGGGGGCTACACCTTC. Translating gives CSVDRRWGGYTF.

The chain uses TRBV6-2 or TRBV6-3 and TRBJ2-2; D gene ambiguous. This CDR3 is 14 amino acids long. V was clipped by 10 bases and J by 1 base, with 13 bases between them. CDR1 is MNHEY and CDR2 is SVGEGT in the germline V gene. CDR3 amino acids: CATLYFLNTGELFF. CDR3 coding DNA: TGTGCCACCCTGTATTTCCTGAACACCGGGGAGCTGTTTTTT.

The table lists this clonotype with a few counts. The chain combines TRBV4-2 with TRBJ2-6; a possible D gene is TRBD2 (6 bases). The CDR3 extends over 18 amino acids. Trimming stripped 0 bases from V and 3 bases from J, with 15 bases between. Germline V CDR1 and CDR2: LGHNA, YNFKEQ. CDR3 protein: CASSQETSWSLGANVLTF. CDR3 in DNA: TGTGCCAGCAGCCAAGAGACTAGTTGGTCCCTTGGGGCCAACGTCCTGACTTTC.

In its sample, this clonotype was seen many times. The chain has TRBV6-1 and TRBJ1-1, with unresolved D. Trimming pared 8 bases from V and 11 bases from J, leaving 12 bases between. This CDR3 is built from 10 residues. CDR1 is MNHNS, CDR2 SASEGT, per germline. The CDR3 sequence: CASGRREAFF. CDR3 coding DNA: TGTGCCAGCGGGAGGCGAGAGGCTTTCTTT.

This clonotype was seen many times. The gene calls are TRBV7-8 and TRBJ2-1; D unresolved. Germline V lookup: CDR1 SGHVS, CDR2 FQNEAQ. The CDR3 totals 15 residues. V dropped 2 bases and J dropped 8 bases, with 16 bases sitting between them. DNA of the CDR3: TGTGCCAGCAGCTTACCACCCTGGGGTGAGCATGAGCAGTTCTTC. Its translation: CASSLPPWGEHEQFF.

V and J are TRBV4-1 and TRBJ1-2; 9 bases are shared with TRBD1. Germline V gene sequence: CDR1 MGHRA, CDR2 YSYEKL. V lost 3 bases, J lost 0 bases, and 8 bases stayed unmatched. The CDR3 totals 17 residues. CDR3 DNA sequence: TGCGCCAGCAGCCAGGGGGGACAGGGAAAAGCTAACTATGGCTACACCTTC. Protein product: CASSQGGQGKANYGYTF.

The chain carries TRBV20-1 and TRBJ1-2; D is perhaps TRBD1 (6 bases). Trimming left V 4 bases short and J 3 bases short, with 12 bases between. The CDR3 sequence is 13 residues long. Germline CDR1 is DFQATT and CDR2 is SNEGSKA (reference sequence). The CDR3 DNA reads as TGCAGTGCTACAACAGGGATGCACTATGGCTACACCTTC. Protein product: CSATTGMHYGYTF.

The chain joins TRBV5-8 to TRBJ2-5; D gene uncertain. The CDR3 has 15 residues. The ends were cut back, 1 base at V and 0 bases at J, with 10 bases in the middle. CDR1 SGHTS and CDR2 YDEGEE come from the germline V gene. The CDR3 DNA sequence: TGTGCCAGCAGCTTGACTTTATCGTACCAAGAGACCCAGTACTTC. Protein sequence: CASSLTLSYQETQYF.

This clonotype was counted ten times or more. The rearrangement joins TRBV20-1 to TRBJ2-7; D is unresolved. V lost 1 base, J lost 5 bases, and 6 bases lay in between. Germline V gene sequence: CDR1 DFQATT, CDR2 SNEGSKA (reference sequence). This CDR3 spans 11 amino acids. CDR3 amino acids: CSARGGHEQYF. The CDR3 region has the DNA TGCAGTGCTAGAGGCGGCCACGAGCAGTACTTC.

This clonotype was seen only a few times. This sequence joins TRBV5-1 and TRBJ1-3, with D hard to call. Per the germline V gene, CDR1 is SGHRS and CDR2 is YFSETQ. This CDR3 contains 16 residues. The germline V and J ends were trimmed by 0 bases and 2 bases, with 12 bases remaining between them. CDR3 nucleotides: TGCGCCAGCAGCTTGGTGGGGAGTGTCGCTGGAAACACCATATATTTT. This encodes CASSLVGSVAGNTIYF.

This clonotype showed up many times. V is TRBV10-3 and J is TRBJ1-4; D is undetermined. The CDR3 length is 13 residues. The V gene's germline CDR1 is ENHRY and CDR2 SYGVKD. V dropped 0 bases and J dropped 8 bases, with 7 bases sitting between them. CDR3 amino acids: CAISESAGEKLFF. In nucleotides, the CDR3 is TGTGCCATCAGTGAGTCAGCCGGGGAAAAACTGTTTTTT.

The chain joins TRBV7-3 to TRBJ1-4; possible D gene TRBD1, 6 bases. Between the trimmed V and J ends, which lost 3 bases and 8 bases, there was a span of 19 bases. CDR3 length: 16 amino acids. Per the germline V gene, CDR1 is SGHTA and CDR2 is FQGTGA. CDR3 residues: CASSLTGTGSSEKLFF. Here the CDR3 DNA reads TGTGCCAGCAGCTTGACGGGTACAGGGTCATCGGAAAAACTGTTTTTT.